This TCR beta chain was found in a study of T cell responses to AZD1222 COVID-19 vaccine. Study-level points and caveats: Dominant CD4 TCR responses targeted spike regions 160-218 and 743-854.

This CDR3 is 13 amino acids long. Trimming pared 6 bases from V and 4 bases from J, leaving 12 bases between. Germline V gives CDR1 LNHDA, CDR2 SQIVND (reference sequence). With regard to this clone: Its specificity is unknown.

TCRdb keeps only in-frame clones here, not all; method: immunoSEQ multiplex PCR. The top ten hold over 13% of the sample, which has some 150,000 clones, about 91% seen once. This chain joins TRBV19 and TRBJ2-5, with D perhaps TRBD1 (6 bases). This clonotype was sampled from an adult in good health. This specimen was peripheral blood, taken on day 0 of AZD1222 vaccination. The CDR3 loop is CASRGGIGETQYF. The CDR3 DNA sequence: TGTGCCAGTAGAGGGGGAATCGGAGAGACCCAGTACTTC.